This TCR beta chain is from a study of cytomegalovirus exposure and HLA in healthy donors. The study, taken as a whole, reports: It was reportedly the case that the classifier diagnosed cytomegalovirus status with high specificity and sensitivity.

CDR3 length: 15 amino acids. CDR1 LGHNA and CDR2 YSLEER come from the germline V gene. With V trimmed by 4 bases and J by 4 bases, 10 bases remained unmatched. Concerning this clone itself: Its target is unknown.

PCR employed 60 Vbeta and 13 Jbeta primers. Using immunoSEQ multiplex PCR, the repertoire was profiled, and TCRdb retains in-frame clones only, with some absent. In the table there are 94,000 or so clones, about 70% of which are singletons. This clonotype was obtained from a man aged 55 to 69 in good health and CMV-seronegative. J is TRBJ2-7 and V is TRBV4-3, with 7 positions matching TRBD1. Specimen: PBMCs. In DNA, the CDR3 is TGCGCCAGCAGCCTCCGACAGGGAGTGGATTACGAGCAGTACTTC. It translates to CASSLRQGVDYEQYF.